This entry features one T cell receptor (beta chain) sequence. What it binds is not known. This sample is part of a study of T cells in Graves' hyperthyroidism and ophthalmopathy. General study points: In validation, the model predicted ophthalmopathy. These predictions came a median approximately 5.9 months before onset. Blood also showed most of the thyroid clonotypes that were expanded above 0.001.

Amplification yielded TCR beta CDR3 regions, with RNA transcripts as the source. HTBI primers were employed in a first-round RT-PCR of the TCR CDR3. TCRdb passed the multiplex PCR reads through MiXCR, listing each CDR3 protein once. The sample consists of about 700,000 distinct CDR3 sequences, 14% of them appearing once. No ophthalmopathy progression within 18 months constituted stable Graves' hyperthyroidism. The study based diagnoses on clinical symptoms, serum thyroxine and TRAb, thyroid ultrasound and orbital computed tomography. V was clipped by 0 bases and J by 2 bases, with 14 bases between them. CDR3 size: 17 residues. Germline V CDR1 and CDR2: MGHRA, YSYEKL.

Sequencing was done on a sample of blood. This TCR came from a woman younger than 35 with Graves' hyperthyroidism. The chain is built from TRBV4-1 and TRBJ2-1; tentative D call: TRBD2 (5 bases). CDR3 amino acids: CASSQEWGVGPYNEQFF. CDR3 DNA sequence: TGCGCCAGCAGCCAAGAATGGGGAGTTGGCCCCTACAATGAGCAGTTCTTC.